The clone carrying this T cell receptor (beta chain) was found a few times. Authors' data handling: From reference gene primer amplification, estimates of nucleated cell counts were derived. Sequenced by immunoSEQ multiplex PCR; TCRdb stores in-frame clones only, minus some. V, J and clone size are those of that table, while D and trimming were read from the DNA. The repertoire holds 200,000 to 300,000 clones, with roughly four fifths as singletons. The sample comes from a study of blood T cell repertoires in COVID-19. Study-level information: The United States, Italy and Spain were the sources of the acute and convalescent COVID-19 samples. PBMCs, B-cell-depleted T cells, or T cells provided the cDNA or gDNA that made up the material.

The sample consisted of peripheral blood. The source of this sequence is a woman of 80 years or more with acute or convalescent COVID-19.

CDR3 sequence: CASSPGVEGYTF. CDR3 DNA: TGTGCCAGCAGTCCAGGGGTGGAAGGCTACACCTTC. V usage is TRBV12-3 or TRBV12-4 and J usage is TRBJ1-2, with a possible D match to TRBD1 (6 bases). This CDR3 comprises 12 residues. V was shortened by 5 bases and J by 8 bases, with 12 bases between the two germline ends.